Each of the 5 T cell receptor beta chains below was sequenced from the same sample in a study of T cell responses to AZD1222 COVID-19 vaccine. The method was immunoSEQ multiplex PCR; TCRdb's version includes in-frame clones alone and lacks a portion of them. The repertoire holds 110,000 to 150,000 clones, with 93% as singletons. Here the sequenced sample was peripheral blood, taken on day 0 of AZD1222 vaccination. The source of these receptors is an adult in good health.

J is TRBJ2-6 and V is TRBV30; no clear D. Germline loops: CDR1 GTSNPN, CDR2 SVGIG (reference sequence). This CDR3 contains 15 residues. Trimming cost V 4 bases and J 0 bases, with 10 bases left between them. CDR3 residues: CAWTRRNSGANVLTF. The CDR3 DNA reads as TGTGCCTGGACCAGACGAAACTCTGGGGCCAACGTCCTGACTTTC.

The rearrangement links TRBV6-5 to TRBJ1-3; TRBD1 matches 7 bases. The CDR3 spans 13 residues. The trim removed 5 bases at V and 9 bases at J, leaving 7 bases unmatched. Germline CDR1 is MNHEY and CDR2 is SVGAGI. The CDR3 coding sequence is TGTGCCAGCAGTCTGACAGGGTCCGGCACCATATATTTT. It yields the protein CASSLTGSGTIYF.

J is TRBJ1-1 and V is TRBV4-1; 9 bases are a match to TRBD1. The germline gives CDR1 MGHRA, CDR2 YSYEKL. The V and J ends lost 0 bases and 4 bases, in that order; junction bases with no gene match: 9. The CDR3 is 17 residues long. The CDR3 loop reads CASSQEGLDRGSTEAFF. The CDR3 bases are TGCGCCAGCAGCCAAGAAGGCCTCGACAGGGGGAGCACTGAAGCTTTCTTT.

The chain is built from TRBV19 and TRBJ2-4; the D gene is possibly TRBD2 (6 bases). V was trimmed by 3 bases and J by 3 bases, leaving 18 bases between them. CDR3 length: 17 amino acids. Germline-derived CDR1 and CDR2 are LNHDA and SQIVND (reference sequence). CDR3: CASSISKGNGGKNIQYF. DNA for the CDR3: TGTGCCAGTAGTATTAGTAAGGGGAACGGGGGCAAAAACATTCAGTACTTC.

V is TRBV2 and J is TRBJ2-6; D not resolved. The V and J ends lost 4 bases and 4 bases respectively, with 14 bases between them. Germline V lookup: CDR1 SNHLY, CDR2 FYNNEI. CDR3 length equals 16 residues. This CDR3 is CASSVDRPSGANVLTF. The CDR3 DNA is TGTGCCAGCAGTGTAGACCGTCCCTCCGGGGCCAACGTCCTGACTTTC.